Following are 13 T cell receptor beta chains from one sample sequenced in a study of T cells in Graves' hyperthyroidism and ophthalmopathy. Amplification of TCR beta CDR3 regions was performed using RNA transcripts as template. Initially, a first-round RT-PCR of the TCR CDR3 employed the HTBI primer set. TCRdb processed the multiplex PCR reads anew with MiXCR; each CDR3 protein has one entry. Altogether hundreds of thousands of distinct CDR3 sequences are present, about 38% being singletons, with the ten largest covering about 8.9%. Sequencing was performed on blood. These receptors all come from a young man with Graves' hyperthyroidism.

The V and J genes are TRBV20-1 and TRBJ1-2; 7 bases line up with TRBD1. CDR1 is DFQATT and CDR2 is SNEGSKA in the germline V gene (reference sequence). There are 13 residues in the CDR3. Unmatched junction bases numbered 8, after V lost 4 bases and J lost 6 bases. CDR3 sequence (DNA): TGCAGTGCTACGACAGGGAACTACAATGGCTACACCTTC. Its translation is CSATTGNYNGYTF.

This clonotype appeared a few times. The chain carries TRBV4-2 and TRBJ1-6; 8 bases fit TRBD1. Germline lookup yields CDR1 LGHNA and CDR2 YNFKEQ. The CDR3 length is 17 residues. The V segment lost 5 bases and the J segment 0 bases; nucleotides outside the gene matches: 6. DNA for the CDR3: TGTGCCAGCAGCGTCAGGGGGCCTAGCTCCTATAATTCACCCCTCCACTTT. Translating it yields CASSVRGPSSYNSPLHF.

This chain connects TRBV7-9 to TRBJ1-1, with TRBD1 as a possible D gene (5 bases). The CDR3 spans 13 residues. V dropped 7 bases and J dropped 5 bases, with 14 bases sitting between them. The V gene's germline CDR1 is SEHNR and CDR2 FQNEAQ (reference sequence). The CDR3 spells CASTPRGGTEAFF. The DNA for the CDR3 is TGTGCCAGCACCCCCCGGGGGGGTACTGAAGCTTTCTTT.

This clonotype was seen ten or more times. The J gene is TRBJ1-3, the V gene TRBV7-9; TRBD1 matches at 8 bases. Germline lookup yields CDR1 SEHNR and CDR2 FQNEAQ (reference sequence). There are 16 residues in the CDR3. The ends lost 3 bases at V and 2 bases at J; junction bases unmatched: 6. This chain's CDR3 is CASSFTGGRTGNTIYF. DNA for the CDR3: TGTGCCAGCAGCTTTACAGGGGGTCGGACTGGAAACACCATATATTTT.

This rearrangement joins TRBV4-1 to TRBJ1-6, with unresolved D. This CDR3 region has 14 residues. Trimming shortened V by 7 bases and J by 7 bases, and 14 bases separated the two germline ends. Germline assignment: CDR1 MGHRA and CDR2 YSYEKL. The CDR3 spells CASTQAAVNSPLHF. The CDR3 region has the DNA TGCGCCAGCACCCAGGCAGCAGTCAATTCACCCCTCCACTTT.

The genes are TRBV2 and TRBJ1-1; D might be TRBD1 (5 bases). The CDR3 is made up of 15 amino acids. CDR1 is SNHLY and CDR2 is FYNNEI in the germline V gene. V was cut by 3 bases and J by 1 base, with 12 bases left in between. The CDR3 DNA reads as TGTGCCAGCAGTGACGGGGGGGGTTGGAACACTGAAGCTTTCTTT. This encodes CASSDGGGWNTEAFF.

This clonotype was observed at least ten times. The V and J genes are TRBV19 and TRBJ1-1; unclear D gene. Germline-derived CDR1 and CDR2 are LNHDA and SQIVND (reference sequence). This CDR3 contains 13 residues. V was shortened by 3 bases and J by 8 bases, with 13 bases between the two germline ends. CDR3: CASSIEMRSEAFF. The CDR3 coding sequence is TGTGCCAGTAGTATCGAGATGAGGAGCGAAGCTTTCTTT.

The gene calls are TRBV4-3 and TRBJ2-7; the match to TRBD2 covers 8 bases. CDR1 LGHNA and CDR2 YSLEER come from the germline V gene. V gave up 4 bases and J gave up 3 bases; unmatched junction bases: 5. CDR3 length equals 14 residues. The CDR3 protein is CASSRGLEVYEQYF. CDR3 DNA sequence: TGCGCCAGCAGCCGGGGACTAGAGGTCTACGAGCAGTACTTC.

This sequence joins TRBV12-3 or TRBV12-4 and TRBJ1-5; perhaps TRBD1 as D (6 bases). The CDR3 has 14 amino acids. V lost 4 bases and J lost 2, with 9 bases in between. Written as DNA, the CDR3 is TGTGCCAGCAGTTACCGACAGGGCAATCAGCCCCAGCATTTT. This gives the protein CASSYRQGNQPQHF.

This clonotype was counted a few times. This chain links TRBV20-1 with TRBJ1-1, with 8 bases matching TRBD1. The CDR3 runs 14 residues. J was trimmed by 5 bases and V by 4 bases; bases with no gene match: 9. Germline V gives CDR1 DFQATT, CDR2 SNEGSKA (reference sequence). The CDR3 here is CSAMTGVQRTEAFF. The DNA of the CDR3 is TGCAGTGCTATGACAGGGGTTCAGCGGACTGAAGCTTTCTTT.

CDR3 residues: CSASSSDYEQYF. CDR3 DNA: TGCAGCGCCAGCAGCTCCGACTACGAGCAGTACTTC. The chain links TRBV29-1 to TRBJ2-7; no clear D gene. CDR1 SQVTM and CDR2 ANQGSEA come from the germline V gene. Deletions cut 7 bases from V and 3 bases from J, with 13 bases between. CDR3 size: 12 residues.

The chain couples TRBV15 to TRBJ1-2; D unresolved. Trimming left V 3 bases short and J 4 bases short, with 12 bases between. Germline CDR1 reads LNHNV; CDR2 reads YYDKDF (reference sequence). CDR3 length: 14 amino acids. CDR3 sequence (DNA): TGTGCCACCAGCAGTGAAGGGCGTGTCTATGGCTACACCTTC. Amino acid sequence: CATSSEGRVYGYTF.

This clonotype was seen only a few times. The chain joins TRBV5-1 to TRBJ2-7; possibly TRBD1 for D (5 bases). Germline lookup yields CDR1 SGHRS and CDR2 YFSETQ. The CDR3 runs to 14 residues. Trimming removed 2 bases at V and 5 bases at J, with 14 bases between. Here the CDR3 DNA reads TGCGCCAGCAGCTTAACCGACAGCCATAACGAGCAGTACTTC. Its protein is CASSLTDSHNEQYF.